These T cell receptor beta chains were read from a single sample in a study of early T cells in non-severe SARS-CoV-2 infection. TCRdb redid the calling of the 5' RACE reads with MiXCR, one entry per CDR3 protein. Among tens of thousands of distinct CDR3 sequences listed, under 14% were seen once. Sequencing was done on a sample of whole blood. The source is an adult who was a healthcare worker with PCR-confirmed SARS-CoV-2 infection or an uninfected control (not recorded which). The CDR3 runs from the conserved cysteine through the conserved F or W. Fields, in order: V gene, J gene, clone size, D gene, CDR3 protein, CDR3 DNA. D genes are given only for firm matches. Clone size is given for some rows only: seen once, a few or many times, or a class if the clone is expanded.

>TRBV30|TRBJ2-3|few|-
CAWRLASTDTQYF
TGTGCCTGGAGATTGGCGAGCACAGATACGCAGTATTTT
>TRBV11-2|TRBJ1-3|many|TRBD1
CASSLVWTGHGNTIYF
TGTGCCAGCAGCTTAGTTTGGACAGGTCACGGAAACACCATATATTTT
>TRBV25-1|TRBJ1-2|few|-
CASSPRTDLHGYTF
TGTGCCAGCAGCCCACGGACTGATTTACATGGCTACACCTTC
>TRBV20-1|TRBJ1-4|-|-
CSARSGLREKLFF
TGCAGTGCTAGATCGGGGTTGAGAGAAAAACTGTTTTTT
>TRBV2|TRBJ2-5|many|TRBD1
CASSGQGQETQYF
TGTGCCAGCAGCGGACAGGGGCAAGAGACCCAGTACTTC
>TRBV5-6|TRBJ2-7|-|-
CASSLTLRVSYEQYF
TGTGCCAGCAGCCTTACCCTGAGGGTCTCCTACGAGCAGTACTTC
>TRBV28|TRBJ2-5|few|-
CASLGVRTQYF
TGTGCCAGCCTAGGAGTTCGGACCCAGTACTTC
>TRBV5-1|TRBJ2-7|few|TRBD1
CASSAGTGRGEQYF
TGCGCCAGCAGCGCCGGGACAGGGCGCGGCGAGCAGTACTTC
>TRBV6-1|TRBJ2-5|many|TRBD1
CASSRTGNGQETQYF
TGTGCCAGCAGCCGGACAGGAAATGGGCAAGAGACCCAGTACTTC
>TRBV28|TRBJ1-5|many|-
CASCRDGSLFGQPQHF
TGTGCCAGCTGCCGGGACGGTTCTCTCTTCGGTCAGCCCCAGCATTTT
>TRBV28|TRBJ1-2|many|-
CASSPGAGNYGYTF
TGTGCCAGCAGCCCAGGGGCGGGGAACTATGGCTACACCTTC
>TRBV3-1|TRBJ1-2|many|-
CASSQALNPNYGYTF
TGTGCCAGCAGCCAAGCCCTCAACCCTAACTATGGCTACACCTTC